Below, one TCR beta chain is given with its context. Germline V CDR1 and CDR2: SNHLY, FYNNEI. This CDR3 has 15 amino acids. The V segment lost 6 bases and the J segment 10 bases; nucleotides outside the gene matches: 11. The source of the sample is a study of blood T cell repertoires in COVID-19. Data came from immunoSEQ multiplex PCR; TCRdb stores just in-frame clones and leaves some out. The sample yields hundreds of thousands of clones, over 75% seen once. This chain links TRBV2 with TRBJ2-1, with TRBD2 matching 11 bases. Material for sequencing was PBMCs or T cells enriched from blood (not recorded which). The TCR comes from a woman between 25 and 40 years old who had recovered from COVID-19. DNA for the CDR3: TGTGCCAGCAGCCCTACCCGACTAGCGGGGACCGAGCAGTTCTTC. Translating it yields CASSPTRLAGTEQFF.